The 16 T cell receptor beta chains given below trace back to one sample, sequenced in a study of glioma-infiltrating T cells after dendritic cell vaccination. Time point reported: after dendritic cell vaccination, including at tumor progression/relapse. Clones were read by immunoSEQ multiplex PCR, and TCRdb kept only the in-frame ones, dropping some. The table has roughly 100,000 clones, around 91% seen once; the top ten hold 2.5% to 3.5%. This specimen consisted of blood, obtained after dendritic cell vaccination. All receptors derive from a human donor with glioblastoma.

For this clone: Other nucleotide sequences in the sample specify the same CDR3. The chain is built from TRBV6-6 and TRBJ2-3; no clear D gene. Germline CDR1 and CDR2: MNHNY and SVGAGI (reference sequence). Trimming cost V 6 bases and J 6 bases, with 7 bases left between them. CDR3 length equals 11 residues. The CDR3 region is CASSPRDTQYF. CDR3 DNA sequence: TGTGCCAGCAGCCCGCGGGATACGCAGTATTTT.

This chain links TRBV2 with TRBJ1-5; D gene uncertain. This CDR3 has 14 residues. Germline values: CDR1 SNHLY, CDR2 FYNNEI. V shed 6 bases and J shed 1 base, with 10 bases lying between them. The CDR3 reads CASRLDISNQPQHF. The CDR3 coding sequence is TGTGCCAGCAGACTCGACATAAGCAATCAGCCCCAGCATTTT.

The rearrangement links TRBV2 to TRBJ2-7; 14 bases match TRBD2. The germline V gene encodes CDR1 SNHLY and CDR2 FYNNEI. The CDR3 consists of 17 residues. Losses at the gene ends were 6 bases for V and 3 bases for J; bases not matched to a gene: 10. The CDR3 DNA reads as TGTGCCAGCAGGGGGACTAGCGGGAGTGGGGTTAGCTACGAGCAGTACTTC. The encoded protein is CASRGTSGSGVSYEQYF.

This chain uses TRBV5-1 with TRBJ2-3, with 9 nucleotides matching TRBD2. V shed 4 bases, J shed 6 bases, and the junction held 9 bases outside the gene matches. CDR3 length: 15 amino acids. Germline CDR1 reads SGHRS; CDR2 reads YFSETQ. Here the CDR3 reads CASSGTSSGMDTQYF. The CDR3 coding sequence is TGCGCCAGCAGCGGAACCTCTAGCGGGATGGATACGCAGTATTTT. The variable domain in full, with the rest retrieved from reference TRBV5-1 and TRBJ2-3, is KAGVTQTPRYLIKTRGQQVTLSCSPISGHRSVSWYQQTPGQGLQFLFEYFSETQRNKGNFPGRFSGRQFSNSRSEMNVSTLELGDSALYLCASSGTSSGMDTQYFGPGTRLTVL.

This chain uses TRBV11-1 with TRBJ2-7, with D possibly being TRBD1 (5 bases). CDR3 size: 15 residues. Germline assignment: CDR1 SGHAT and CDR2 FQDESV (reference sequence). The V and J ends lost 5 bases and 0 bases respectively, with 14 bases between them. The CDR3 DNA reads TGTGCCAGCAGCCGCGTTGGGGCCAACTCCTACGAGCAGTACTTC. The encoded protein is CASSRVGANSYEQYF.

The chain joins TRBV6-5 to TRBJ2-1; 8 nucleotides agree with TRBD2. The germline gives CDR1 MNHEY, CDR2 SVGAGI. V was pared by 5 bases and J by 5 bases, with 2 bases of the junction left unmatched. The length of the CDR3 is 13 residues. The CDR3 loop reads CASSVSGNNEQFF. The DNA of the CDR3 is TGTGCCAGCAGTGTTAGCGGGAACAATGAGCAGTTCTTC.

The rearrangement uses TRBV6-6 and TRBJ2-3; 14 bases align to TRBD2. The germline V gene has CDR1 MNHNY and CDR2 SVGAGI (reference sequence). Trimming removed 6 bases from V and 5 bases from J; junction bases left unmatched: 7. This CDR3 contains 16 residues. The CDR3 protein is CASRHGGLAGVDTQYF. CDR3 sequence (DNA): TGTGCCAGCAGGCACGGGGGACTAGCGGGAGTAGATACGCAGTATTTT.

This clone has just one count. The V gene is TRBV6-1, the J gene TRBJ1-5, with D unclear. The CDR3 covers 13 residues. The V and J ends lost 7 bases and 9 bases respectively, with 16 bases between them. CDR1 is MNHNS, CDR2 SASEGT, per germline. CDR3 sequence (DNA): TGTGCCAGCACACCGAAGCCGGCAGGGCCCCAGCATTTT. Protein product: CASTPKPAGPQHF.

The rearrangement uses TRBV5-1 and TRBJ2-1; TRBD2 agrees at 11 bases. Germline values: CDR1 SGHRS, CDR2 YFSETQ. This CDR3 is built from 15 residues. V dropped 3 bases and J dropped 6; count of bases not matched to a gene: 5. CDR3 in DNA: TGCGCCAGCAGCTCAAAACTAGCGGGGGTCAATGAGCAGTTCTTC. Its translation: CASSSKLAGVNEQFF.

This clone was seen more than once but under ten times. V gene TRBV2 combines with J gene TRBJ2-5; a weak D match, TRBD2 (6 bases). CDR3 length: 13 amino acids. V lost 6 bases and J 5 bases, leaving 13 bases between the germline ends. Germline V gene lookup returns CDR1 SNHLY and CDR2 FYNNEI. The CDR3 protein is CASRQEGSETQYF. CDR3 sequence (DNA): TGTGCCAGCAGGCAGGAGGGAAGCGAGACCCAGTACTTC.

The rearrangement links TRBV5-1 to TRBJ2-1; 14 bases map to TRBD2. Per the germline V gene, CDR1 is SGHRS and CDR2 is YFSETQ. Trimming cost V 1 base and J 7 bases; bases outside gene matches: 4. This CDR3 contains 16 residues. CDR3 sequence (DNA): TGCGCCAGCAGCTTGCCCGGGACTAGCGGGAGAAATGAGCAGTTCTTC. Translated: CASSLPGTSGRNEQFF.

CDR3 residues: CASSPGQTSSGNTIYF. CDR3 in DNA: TGCGCCAGCAGCCCCGGACAGACGAGCTCTGGAAACACCATATATTTT. The chain employs TRBV5-1 and TRBJ1-3, with a weak D call TRBD1 (6 bases). Germline V gene data show CDR1 as SGHRS and CDR2 as YFSETQ. V gave up 4 bases and J gave up 0 bases, with 14 bases separating them. There are 16 residues in the CDR3.

For this clone: Within the sample, other DNA sequences also encode this same CDR3. CDR3 protein: CASSPGTGSSYEQYF. DNA of the CDR3: TGCGCCAGCAGCCCCGGGACAGGGAGCTCCTACGAGCAGTACTTC. The chain carries TRBV5-1 and TRBJ2-7, with 9 bases that match TRBD1. The CDR3 is made up of 15 amino acids. Looked up from germline, CDR1 is SGHRS and CDR2 is YFSETQ. V lost 4 bases and J lost 0; bases outside the gene matches: 5.

The chain uses TRBV6-4 and TRBJ2-1; D is possibly TRBD2 (5 bases). Per germline, CDR1 MRHNA and CDR2 SNTAGT. Trimming left V 5 bases short and J 6 bases short, with 20 bases between. The CDR3 covers 16 residues. CDR3 nucleotides: TGTGCCAGCAGTCCATCTGCCGGACTTGGGTTCAATGAGCAGTTCTTC. It translates to CASSPSAGLGFNEQFF.

V is TRBV30 and J is TRBJ1-5; D may be TRBD1 (6 bases). Germline V gene sequence: CDR1 GTSNPN, CDR2 SVGIG (reference sequence). Trimming cost V 2 bases and J 0 bases, with 23 bases left between them. CDR3 length: 19 amino acids. For the CDR3, the DNA is TGTGCCTGGAGTCCCCCAGTGGCAGGGGCTCTGAATAGCAATCAGCCCCAGCATTTT. Protein sequence: CAWSPPVAGALNSNQPQHF.

V and J are TRBV5-4 and TRBJ2-2, with 8 positions matching TRBD1. CDR1 and CDR2 from the germline V gene are SGHNT and YYREEE (reference sequence). The junction had 4 bases not matched to a gene; V was cut back by 10 bases and J by 5 bases. The CDR3 loop spans 12 amino acids. The DNA for the CDR3 is TGTGCCGGGGGACAGGAGACCGGGGAGCTGTTTTTT. Amino acid sequence: CAGGQETGELFF.